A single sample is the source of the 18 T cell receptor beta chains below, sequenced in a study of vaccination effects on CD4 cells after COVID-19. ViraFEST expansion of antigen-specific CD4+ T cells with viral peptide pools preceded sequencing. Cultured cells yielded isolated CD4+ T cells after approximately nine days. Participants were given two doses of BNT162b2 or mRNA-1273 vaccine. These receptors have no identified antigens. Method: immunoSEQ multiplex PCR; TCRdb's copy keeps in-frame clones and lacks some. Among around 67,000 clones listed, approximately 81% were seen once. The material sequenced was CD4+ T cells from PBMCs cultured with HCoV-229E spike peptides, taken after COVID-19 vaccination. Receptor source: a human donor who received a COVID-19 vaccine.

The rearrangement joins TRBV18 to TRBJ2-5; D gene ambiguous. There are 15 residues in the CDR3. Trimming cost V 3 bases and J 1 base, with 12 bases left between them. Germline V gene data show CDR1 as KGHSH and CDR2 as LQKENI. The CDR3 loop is CASSPRTDAQETQYF. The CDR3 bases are TGTGCCAGCTCACCTAGGACGGATGCCCAAGAGACCCAGTACTTC. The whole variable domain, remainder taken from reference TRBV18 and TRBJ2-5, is NAGVMQNPRHLVRRRGQEARLRCSPMKGHSHVYWYRQLPEEGLKFMVYLQKENIIDESGMPKERFSAEFPKEGPSILRIQQVVRGDSAAYFCASSPRTDAQETQYFGPGTRLLVL.

CDR3 loop: CSVGVAGETQYF. CDR3 in DNA: TGCAGCGTTGGAGTGGCGGGTGAGACCCAGTACTTC. The V and J genes are TRBV29-1 and TRBJ2-5; TRBD2 might be the D (5 bases). V lost 4 bases to trimming and J lost 5 bases, with 11 bases between them. Per the germline V gene, CDR1 is SQVTM and CDR2 is ANQGSEA. The CDR3 runs 12 residues.

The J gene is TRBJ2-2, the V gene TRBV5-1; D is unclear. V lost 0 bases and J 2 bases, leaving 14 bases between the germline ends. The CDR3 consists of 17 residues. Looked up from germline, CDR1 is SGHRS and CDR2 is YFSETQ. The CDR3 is CASSLDFSGFNTGELFF. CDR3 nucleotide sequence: TGCGCCAGCAGCTTGGATTTTAGTGGGTTTAACACCGGGGAGCTGTTTTTT.

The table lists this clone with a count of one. The CDR3 nucleotides are TGTGCCAGCAGCCCGGGGACTAGCGGGGGCCGGACCGGGGAGCTGTTTTTT. As protein: CASSPGTSGGRTGELFF. The rearrangement links TRBV7-3 to TRBJ2-2; 14 nucleotides match TRBD2. From germline, CDR1 is SGHTA and CDR2 FQGTGA. Trimming removed 5 bases from V and 5 bases from J; junction bases left unmatched: 7. This CDR3 comprises 17 residues.

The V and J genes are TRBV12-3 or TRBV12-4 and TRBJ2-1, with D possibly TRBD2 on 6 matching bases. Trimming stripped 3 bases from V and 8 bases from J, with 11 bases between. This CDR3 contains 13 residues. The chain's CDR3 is CASSLPLAYEQFF. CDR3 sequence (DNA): TGTGCCAGCAGTTTGCCCCTAGCGTATGAGCAGTTCTTC.

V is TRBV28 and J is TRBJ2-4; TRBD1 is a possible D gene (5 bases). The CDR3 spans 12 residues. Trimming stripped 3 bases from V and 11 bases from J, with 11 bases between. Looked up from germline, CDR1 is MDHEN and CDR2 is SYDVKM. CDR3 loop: CASSLTPRVQYF. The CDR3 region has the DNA TGTGCCAGCAGTTTGACACCCAGGGTTCAGTACTTC.

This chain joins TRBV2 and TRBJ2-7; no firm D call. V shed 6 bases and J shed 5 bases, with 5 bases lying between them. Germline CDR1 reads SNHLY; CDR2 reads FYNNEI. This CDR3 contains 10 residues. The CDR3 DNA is TGTGCCAGCAGCGTGAACGAGCAGTACGTC. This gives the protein CASSVNEQYV.

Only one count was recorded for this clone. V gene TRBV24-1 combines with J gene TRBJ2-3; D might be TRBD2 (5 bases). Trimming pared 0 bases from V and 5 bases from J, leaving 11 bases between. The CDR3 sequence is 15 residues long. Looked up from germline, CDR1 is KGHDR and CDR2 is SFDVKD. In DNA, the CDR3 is TGTGCCACCAGTGATTTGTTCGGAGGTGGAGATACGCAGTATTTT. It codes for CATSDLFGGGDTQYF.

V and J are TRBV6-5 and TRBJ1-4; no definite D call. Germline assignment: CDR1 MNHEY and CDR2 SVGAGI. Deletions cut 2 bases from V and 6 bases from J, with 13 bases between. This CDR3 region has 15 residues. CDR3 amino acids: CASSYNRVGDEKLFF. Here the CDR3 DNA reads TGTGCCAGCAGTTACAATAGGGTTGGAGATGAAAAACTGTTTTTT.

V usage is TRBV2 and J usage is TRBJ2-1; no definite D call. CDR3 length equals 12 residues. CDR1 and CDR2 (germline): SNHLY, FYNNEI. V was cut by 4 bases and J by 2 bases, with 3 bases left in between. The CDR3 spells CASSVTYNEQFF. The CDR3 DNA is TGTGCCAGCAGTGTCACCTACAATGAGCAGTTCTTC. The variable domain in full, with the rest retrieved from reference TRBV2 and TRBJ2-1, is EPEVTQTPSHQVTQMGQEVILRCVPISNHLYFYWYRQILGQKVEFLVSFYNNEISEKSEIFDDQFSVERPDGSNFTLKIRSTKLEDSAMYFCASSVTYNEQFFGPGTRLTVL.

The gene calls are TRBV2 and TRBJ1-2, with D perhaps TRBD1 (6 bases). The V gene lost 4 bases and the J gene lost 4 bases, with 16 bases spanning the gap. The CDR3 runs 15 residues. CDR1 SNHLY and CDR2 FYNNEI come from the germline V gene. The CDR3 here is CASSVEGENGYGYTF. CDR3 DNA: TGTGCCAGCAGTGTAGAGGGGGAAAATGGCTATGGCTACACCTTC.

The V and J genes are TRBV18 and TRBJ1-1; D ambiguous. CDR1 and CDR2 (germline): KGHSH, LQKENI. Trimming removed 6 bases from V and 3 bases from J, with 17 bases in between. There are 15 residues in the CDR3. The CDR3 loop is CASSPGSWEYTEAFF. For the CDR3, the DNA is TGTGCCAGCTCTCCCGGATCGTGGGAGTACACTGAAGCTTTCTTT.

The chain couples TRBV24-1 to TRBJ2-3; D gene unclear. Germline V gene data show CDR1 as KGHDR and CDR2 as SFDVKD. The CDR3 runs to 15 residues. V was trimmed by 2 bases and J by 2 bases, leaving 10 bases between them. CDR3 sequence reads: CATSDSRQITDTQYF. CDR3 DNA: TGTGCCACCAGTGATTCGCGTCAGATCACAGATACGCAGTATTTT.

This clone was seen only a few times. CDR3 in amino acids: CASSSDWGGYGYTF. As DNA, the CDR3 is TGCGCCAGCAGCTCCGATTGGGGGGGATATGGCTACACCTTC. V gene TRBV5-1 combines with J gene TRBJ1-2, with D tentatively TRBD1 (5 bases). Germline V gene lookup returns CDR1 SGHRS and CDR2 YFSETQ. V shed 3 bases and J shed 5 bases, with 14 bases lying between them. This CDR3 contains 14 residues.

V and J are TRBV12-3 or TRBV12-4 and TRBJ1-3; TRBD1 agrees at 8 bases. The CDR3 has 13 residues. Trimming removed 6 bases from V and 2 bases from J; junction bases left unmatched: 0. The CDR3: CASSRGPGNTIYF. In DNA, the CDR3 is TGTGCCAGCAGCAGGGGGCCTGGAAACACCATATATTTT.

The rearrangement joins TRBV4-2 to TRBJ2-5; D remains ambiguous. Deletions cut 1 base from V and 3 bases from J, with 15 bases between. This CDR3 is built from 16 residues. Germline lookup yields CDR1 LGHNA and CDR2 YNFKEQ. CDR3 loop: CASSQGFGLREETQYF. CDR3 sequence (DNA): TGTGCCAGCAGCCAAGGTTTCGGGCTCCGTGAAGAGACCCAGTACTTC.

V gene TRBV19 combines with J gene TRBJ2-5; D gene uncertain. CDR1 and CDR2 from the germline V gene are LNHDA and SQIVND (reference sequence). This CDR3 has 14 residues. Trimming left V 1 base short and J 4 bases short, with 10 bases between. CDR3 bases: TGTGCCAGTAGTATAGGGTCAGTTCCAGAGACCCAGTACTTC. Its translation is CASSIGSVPETQYF.

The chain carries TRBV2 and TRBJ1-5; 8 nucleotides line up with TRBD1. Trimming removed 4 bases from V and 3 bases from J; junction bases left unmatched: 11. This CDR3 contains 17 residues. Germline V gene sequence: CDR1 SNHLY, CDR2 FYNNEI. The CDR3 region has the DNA TGTGCCAGCAGTGCCTACATAACAGGGGGGTCCAATCAGCCCCAGCATTTT. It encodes CASSAYITGGSNQPQHF.